This TCR beta chain was retrieved from a study of blood T cell repertoires in COVID-19. The overall study: Spain, Italy and the United States supplied samples that represented acute and convalescent COVID-19. From T cells, B-cell-depleted T cells, or PBMCs came the material, which was cDNA or gDNA.

Per the original data handling: Amplification with reference gene primers provided the estimates of nucleated cell counts. The repertoire was sequenced with immunoSEQ multiplex PCR; TCRdb's copy has only in-frame clones and lacks some. V, J and clone size are those of that table, while D and trimming were read from the DNA. The sample carries about 360,000 clones, 80% to 90% recorded once. Germline CDR1 SEHNR, CDR2 FQNEAQ (reference sequence). CDR3 length: 17 amino acids. The V gene end was trimmed by 1 base and the J gene end by 2 bases; junction bases not matched to a gene: 7. One Seattle source followed patients from active infection through their disease course.

Material: peripheral blood. The rearrangement uses TRBV7-9 and TRBJ2-7, with 11 bases identical to TRBD2. The TCR was taken from an older woman with COVID-19, enrolled during active disease. CDR3 sequence (DNA): TGTGCCAGCAGCTTAGGGATCGGGACTAGCGGACCCTACGAGCAGTACTTC. Translation gives CASSLGIGTSGPYEQYF.